The 18 T cell receptor beta chains presented below share a single source sample, sequenced in a study of T cell responses to AZD1222 COVID-19 vaccine. Using immunoSEQ multiplex PCR, the repertoire was profiled, and TCRdb retains in-frame clones only, with some absent. The sample yields 130,000 to 150,000 clones, about 92% seen once. This sample comprised peripheral blood, obtained after recovery from COVID-19. The receptors were gathered from an adult who had recovered from COVID-19.

This clone appeared a single time. The chain combines TRBV9 with TRBJ2-2, with a possible D match to TRBD1 (5 bases). There are 16 residues in the CDR3. Trimming cost V 0 bases and J 4 bases, with 13 bases left between them. Germline values: CDR1 SGDLS, CDR2 YYNGEE. This CDR3 reads CASSVATAGFTGELFF. The CDR3 DNA reads TGTGCCAGCAGCGTAGCTACAGCAGGGTTCACCGGGGAGCTGTTTTTT.

In its sample, this clone was seen once. J is TRBJ1-2 and V is TRBV5-4; TRBD1 aligns across 7 bases. Losses at the gene ends were 1 base for V and 4 bases for J; bases not matched to a gene: 1. Germline lookup yields CDR1 SGHNT and CDR2 YYREEE (reference sequence). This CDR3 has 13 residues. Here the CDR3 reads CASSLTGVYGYTF. Here the CDR3 DNA reads TGTGCCAGCAGCTTGACAGGGGTCTATGGCTACACCTTC.

J is TRBJ2-3 and V is TRBV11-2; D call uncertain. CDR1 is SGHAT and CDR2 is FQNNGV in the germline V gene. Trimming took 2 bases from V and 2 from J, leaving 2 bases between them. This CDR3 region has 12 residues. CDR3: CASSLSTDTQYF. CDR3 DNA sequence: TGTGCCAGCAGCTTATCCACAGATACGCAGTATTTT.

The V and J genes are TRBV7-9 and TRBJ1-6, with TRBD1 matching over 9 bases. V dropped 5 bases and J dropped 7; count of bases not matched to a gene: 3. Germline V CDR1 and CDR2: SEHNR, FQNEAQ (reference sequence). The CDR3 has 14 amino acids. The CDR3 loop is CASSLDRGNSPLHF. DNA for the CDR3: TGTGCCAGCAGCCTTGACAGGGGGAATTCACCCCTCCACTTT. The variable domain in full, with the rest retrieved from reference TRBV7-9 and TRBJ1-6, is DTGVSQNPRHKITKRGQNVTFRCDPISEHNRLYWYRQTLGQGPEFLTYFQNEAQLEKSRLLSDRFSAERPKGSFSTLEIQRTEQGDSAMYLCASSLDRGNSPLHFGNGTRLTVT.

V is TRBV28 and J is TRBJ1-2; tentatively, D is TRBD1 (6 bases). Trimming pared 1 base from V and 2 bases from J, leaving 11 bases between. From germline, CDR1 is MDHEN and CDR2 SYDVKM. This CDR3 is 15 amino acids long. The CDR3 sequence: CASSLSGRGNYGYTF. CDR3 bases: TGTGCCAGCAGTTTATCGGGCAGGGGAAACTATGGCTACACCTTC.

The chain couples TRBV2 to TRBJ1-2; D unclear. The CDR3 is 13 residues long. Per the germline V gene, CDR1 is SNHLY and CDR2 is FYNNEI. V was shortened by 1 base and J by 6 bases, with 9 bases between the two germline ends. CDR3 sequence reads: CASSEVGIDGYTF. DNA of the CDR3: TGTGCCAGCAGTGAAGTGGGGATAGATGGCTACACCTTC.

The genes are TRBV19 and TRBJ1-1; D is ambiguous. With 9 bases removed from V and 0 bases from J, the gap between germline ends came to 17 bases. CDR1 and CDR2 from the germline V gene are LNHDA and SQIVND (reference sequence). The CDR3 is 15 residues long. The CDR3 DNA reads as TGTGCCAGCCGTCTAGGGTTGCTACTGAACACTGAAGCTTTCTTT. It translates to CASRLGLLLNTEAFF.

Turning to this clone: Germline is not matched at one junction end, which may reflect a read error. The chain recombines TRBV5-1 with TRBJ2-6, with TRBD2 as a possible D gene (6 bases). CDR3 length: 15 residues. Germline-derived CDR1 and CDR2 are SGHRS and YFSETQ. The CDR3 here is CASSSQGLGANVLTF. CDR3 nucleotide sequence: TGCGCCAGCAGCTCTCAGGGACTTGGGGCCAACGTCCTGACCTTC.

V is TRBV10-2 and J is TRBJ1-3; tentative D call: TRBD1 (6 bases). The V end was cut by 0 bases, the J end by 4 bases, with 16 bases between. Germline V gene data show CDR1 as WSHSY and CDR2 as SAAADI. The CDR3 extends over 17 amino acids. For the CDR3, the DNA is TGCGCCAGCAGTGAGTCCACCTTTCAGGGGAGCGGAAACACCATATATTTT. Amino acids: CASSESTFQGSGNTIYF.

The CDR3 spells CASSTVVQETQYF. The CDR3 region has the DNA TGTGCCAGCAGTACTGTTGTTCAAGAGACCCAGTACTTC. The gene calls are TRBV27 and TRBJ2-5, with unresolved D. Trimming removed 5 bases from V and 2 bases from J, with 9 bases in between. This CDR3 spans 13 amino acids. Per the germline V gene, CDR1 is MNHEY and CDR2 is SMNVEV (reference sequence).

CDR3 region: CASSSFSRVPGETQYF. CDR3 DNA sequence: TGTGCCAGCAGTTCATTTTCCCGGGTCCCCGGGGAGACCCAGTACTTC. The chain joins TRBV6-5 to TRBJ2-5, with D uncertain. From germline, CDR1 is MNHEY and CDR2 SVGAGI. V lost 4 bases to trimming and J lost 5 bases, with 20 bases between them. This CDR3 contains 16 residues.

V is TRBV6-6 and J is TRBJ2-5; D gene unclear. Deletions cut 2 bases from V and 4 bases from J, with 2 bases between. The V gene's germline CDR1 is MNHNY and CDR2 SVGAGI (reference sequence). CDR3 length: 11 residues. The CDR3 region is CASSYTETQYF. Here the CDR3 DNA reads TGTGCCAGCAGTTACACAGAGACCCAGTACTTC.

The rearrangement uses TRBV14 and TRBJ2-3, with D possibly TRBD2 on 5 matching bases. The CDR3 has 16 residues. The germline V gene encodes CDR1 SGHDN and CDR2 FVKESK. V was trimmed by 3 bases and J by 7 bases, leaving 20 bases between them. The DNA of the CDR3 is TGTGCCAGCAGCCAGTCACTAGGCCCCCTCGGATATACGCAGTATTTT. Protein: CASSQSLGPLGYTQYF.

This chain links TRBV6-1 with TRBJ2-7, with a possible D match to TRBD1 (5 bases). Between the trimmed V and J ends, which lost 1 base and 1 base, there was a span of 14 bases. This CDR3 is built from 16 residues. CDR1 and CDR2 (germline): MNHNS, SASEGT. Written as DNA, the CDR3 is TGTGCCAGCAGTGAAGTCGCAGGGCTTTCTTCCTACGAGCAGTACTTC. Its translation: CASSEVAGLSSYEQYF.

This chain joins TRBV4-1 and TRBJ2-7; no firm D call. V lost 4 bases and J 0 bases, leaving 13 bases between the germline ends. CDR1 MGHRA and CDR2 YSYEKL come from the germline V gene. CDR3 length: 15 residues. The chain's CDR3 is CASSPTPLGSYEQYF. The CDR3 nucleotides read TGCGCCAGCAGCCCAACCCCACTGGGCTCCTACGAGCAGTACTTC.

The chain combines TRBV21-1 with TRBJ2-7; the D call TRBD2 from the table was never checked on the DNA. TRBV21-1 is classified as a pseudogene. This CDR3 has 12 residues. The CDR3 region has the DNA TGTGCCAGCAGCGAGCCCAAATACGAGCAGTACTTC. It encodes CASSEPKYEQYF.

The V gene is TRBV9, the J gene TRBJ1-3, with D tentatively TRBD1 (6 bases). Germline CDR1 is SGDLS and CDR2 is YYNGEE. The CDR3 loop spans 17 amino acids. The V and J ends lost 2 bases and 2 bases respectively, with 17 bases between them. DNA for the CDR3: TGTGCCAGCAGCGTGGCTCCTACGGGGGCAACTGGAAACACCATATATTTT. Protein: CASSVAPTGATGNTIYF.

The gene calls are TRBV6-6 and TRBJ2-1; 15 positions match TRBD2. CDR1 is MNHNY, CDR2 SVGAGI, per germline (reference sequence). Germline trimming cut 5 bases from V and 1 base from J; bases unmatched to any gene: 3. This CDR3 region has 17 residues. Written as DNA, the CDR3 is TGTGCCAGCAGTCTCGGACTAGCGGGAGGGTCCTACAATGAGCAGTTCTTC. It codes for CASSLGLAGGSYNEQFF.